The rows below give T cell receptor beta chains drawn from one sample of a study of blood T cell repertoires in COVID-19. The protocol was immunoSEQ multiplex PCR, while the TCRdb copy is restricted to in-frame clones and leaves out a portion. The sample lists about 180,000 clones, around four fifths occurring once. What was sequenced was peripheral blood. These TCRs come from a woman in her sixties with acute or convalescent COVID-19. CDR3s include the opening cysteine and the closing phenylalanine or tryptophan. The order of the fields is D gene, J gene, V gene, clone size, CDR3 length, CDR3 DNA, CDR3 protein. D genes are given only for firm matches. Expanded clones are given a class, and other clones once, few, many or no size at all.

D: TRBD1
J: TRBJ1-1
V: TRBV6-6
size: -
length: 15
DNA: TGTGCCAGCAGTTACAACCAGGGGGCAAGCACTGAAGCTTTCTTT
CDR3: CASSYNQGASTEAFF

D: -
J: TRBJ1-1
V: TRBV12-1
size: -
length: 15
DNA: TGTGCCAGCAGCTCTCACAGGGGATCGAACACTGAAGCTTTCTTT
CDR3: CASSSHRGSNTEAFF

D: TRBD1
J: TRBJ2-3
V: TRBV28
size: -
length: 12
DNA: TGTGCCAGCAGTGACAGGGTTGGGGCGCAGTATTTT
CDR3: CASSDRVGAQYF

D: -
J: TRBJ1-6
V: TRBV4-1
size: -
length: 13
DNA: TGCGCCAGCAGCCAGGGGGGTGATTCACCCCTCCACTTT
CDR3: CASSQGGDSPLHF

D: TRBD1
J: TRBJ1-1
V: TRBV6-5
size: few
length: 16
DNA: TGTGCCAGCAGTTACTCCGCAGGGGGGTCGAACACTGAAGCTTTCTTT
CDR3: CASSYSAGGSNTEAFF

D: TRBD2
J: TRBJ2-3
V: TRBV27
size: -
length: 16
DNA: TGTGCCAGCAGTTTTGGCACGGGAGGGCGGCTAGATACGCAGTATTTT
CDR3: CASSFGTGGRLDTQYF

D: -
J: TRBJ1-1
V: TRBV6-5
size: -
length: 13
DNA: TGTGCCAGCAGTTACGCGGGGTCCACTGAAGCTTTCTTT
CDR3: CASSYAGSTEAFF

D: TRBD1
J: TRBJ2-2
V: TRBV5-1
size: -
length: 16
DNA: TGCGCCAGCAGCTTGGGGGGGACAGAGAACACCGGGGAGCTGTTTTTT
CDR3: CASSLGGTENTGELFF

D: TRBD1
J: TRBJ1-1
V: TRBV7-3
size: -
length: 14
DNA: TGTGCCAGCAGCCCGGACAGGGGGCGCACTGAAGCTTTCTTT
CDR3: CASSPDRGRTEAFF

D: TRBD2
J: TRBJ2-1
V: TRBV6-4
size: once
length: 16
DNA: TGTGCCAGCAGTGATCTCGGGGGGTCAGGCTACAATGAGCAGTTCTTC
CDR3: CASSDLGGSGYNEQFF

D: TRBD2
J: TRBJ2-7
V: TRBV4-2
size: -
length: 16
DNA: TGTGCCAGCAGCCAAGAAAAGATGACTAGCGGGTACGAGCAGTACTTC
CDR3: CASSQEKMTSGYEQYF

D: -
J: TRBJ1-4
V: TRBV12-5
size: -
length: 14
DNA: TGTGCTAGTGGTCCCTCCGAGAGGGCGGCAAAACTGTTTTTT
CDR3: CASGPSERAAKLFF

D: -
J: TRBJ1-5
V: TRBV28
size: -
length: 13
DNA: TGTGCCAGCAAGGGGCAGTACAATCAGCCCCAGCATTTT
CDR3: CASKGQYNQPQHF

D: -
J: TRBJ2-7
V: TRBV4-2
size: once
length: 14
DNA: TGTGCCAGCAGCCAAGTTGGGGCAGAGTACGAGCAGTACTTC
CDR3: CASSQVGAEYEQYF

D: -
J: TRBJ1-2
V: TRBV19
size: few
length: 12
DNA: TGTGCCAGTAAGACGGGTAACTATGGCTACACCTTC
CDR3: CASKTGNYGYTF

D: -
J: TRBJ1-2
V: TRBV19
size: few
length: 14
DNA: TGTGCCAGTAGGCGCCCTAGCGGCGACTATGGCTACACCTTC
CDR3: CASRRPSGDYGYTF

D: TRBD1
J: TRBJ1-3
V: TRBV5-1
size: -
length: 16
DNA: TGCGCCAGCAGCTTGGTAGGACAGGGTACTGGAAACACCATATATTTT
CDR3: CASSLVGQGTGNTIYF

D: -
J: TRBJ1-1
V: TRBV15
size: -
length: 15
DNA: TGTGCCACCAGCAGAGAGGGGGGGATGAACACTGAAGCTTTCTTT
CDR3: CATSREGGMNTEAFF

D: TRBD1
J: TRBJ1-4
V: TRBV29-1
size: -
length: 14
DNA: TGCAGCGTCCGACAGGGAGGCTCTAATGAAAAACTGTTTTTT
CDR3: CSVRQGGSNEKLFF

D: TRBD1
J: TRBJ1-5
V: TRBV2
size: -
length: 15
DNA: TGTGCCAGCAGTGACGGACAGGTTAGCAATCAGCCCCAGCATTTT
CDR3: CASSDGQVSNQPQHF

D: -
J: TRBJ2-7
V: TRBV28
size: -
length: 11
DNA: TGTGCCAGCAGTTCCCTTTACGAGCAGTACTTC
CDR3: CASSSLYEQYF

D: -
J: TRBJ1-6
V: TRBV11-2
size: -
length: 16
DNA: TGTGCCAGCAGTTCACCGGGACAAGGGCGTAATTCACCCCTCCACTTT
CDR3: CASSSPGQGRNSPLHF

D: TRBD1
J: TRBJ1-4
V: TRBV19
size: -
length: 13
DNA: TGTGCCAGTCCGGGACAGCTACAGGAAAAACTGTTTTTT
CDR3: CASPGQLQEKLFF

D: -
J: TRBJ1-1
V: TRBV6-2/TRBV6-3
size: few
length: 12
DNA: TGTGCCAGCAGGCCTGGGACACTTGAAGCTTTCTTT
CDR3: CASRPGTLEAFF

D: TRBD1
J: TRBJ2-3
V: TRBV6-5
size: -
length: 16
DNA: TGTGCCAGCAGTTACTCAAACAGGGGCCTTGGAGATACGCAGTATTTT
CDR3: CASSYSNRGLGDTQYF

D: -
J: TRBJ2-2
V: TRBV24-1
size: -
length: 15
DNA: TGTGCCACCAGTGATGCCGGACAGAACACCGGGGAGCTGTTTTTT
CDR3: CATSDAGQNTGELFF

D: -
J: TRBJ1-6
V: TRBV27
size: many
length: 15
DNA: TGTGCCAGCAGTTTAGACCCACGGGGTAATTCACCCCTCCACTTT
CDR3: CASSLDPRGNSPLHF

D: -
J: TRBJ2-5
V: TRBV25-1
size: -
length: 13
DNA: TGTGCCAGCAGTGATTGGACAGAAGAGACCCAGTACTTC
CDR3: CASSDWTEETQYF

D: -
J: TRBJ1-1
V: TRBV7-3
size: -
length: 15
DNA: TGTGCCAGCAGCCCGGAACAGCTGGGAGACACTGAAGCTTTCTTT
CDR3: CASSPEQLGDTEAFF

D: TRBD1
J: TRBJ1-5
V: TRBV5-6
size: -
length: 15
DNA: TGTGCCAGCAGCTTTAGGGGGACAGGGATTCAGCCCCAGCATTTT
CDR3: CASSFRGTGIQPQHF

D: TRBD1
J: TRBJ1-1
V: TRBV19
size: once
length: 15
DNA: TGTGCCAGTAGTATAACCGGGACAGTAAACACTGAAGCTTTCTTT
CDR3: CASSITGTVNTEAFF

D: -
J: TRBJ1-4
V: TRBV28
size: few
length: 16
DNA: TGTGCCAGCAGTTTATTGGGGGAGGGTTCTAATGAAAAACTGTTTTTT
CDR3: CASSLLGEGSNEKLFF

D: TRBD1
J: TRBJ2-5
V: TRBV19
size: -
length: 14
DNA: TGTGCCAGTAGGGGGGACAGGAGTAAGGAGACCCAGTACTTC
CDR3: CASRGDRSKETQYF

D: TRBD1
J: TRBJ2-1
V: TRBV5-1
size: -
length: 15
DNA: TGCGCCAGCAGCGCTAGGACAGGGGGTAACAATGAGCAGTTCTTC
CDR3: CASSARTGGNNEQFF

D: -
J: TRBJ1-1
V: TRBV4-1
size: -
length: 13
DNA: TGCGCCAGCAGCCAAGCTAGGGGCACTGAAGCTTTCTTT
CDR3: CASSQARGTEAFF

D: TRBD1
J: TRBJ1-1
V: TRBV5-6
size: -
length: 13
DNA: TGTGCCAGCAGCGGAAAAACAGGGGTTTCAGCTTTCTTT
CDR3: CASSGKTGVSAFF

D: -
J: TRBJ2-2
V: TRBV19
size: once
length: 17
DNA: TGTGCCAGTAGGTTCTTACGCGGGGCCCAAAACACCGGGGAGCTGTTTTTT
CDR3: CASRFLRGAQNTGELFF

D: -
J: TRBJ2-5
V: TRBV7-9
size: -
length: 14
DNA: TGTGCCAGCAGCCCGGGCCGGGCGGGCCAGACCCAGTACTTC
CDR3: CASSPGRAGQTQYF

D: -
J: TRBJ2-2
V: TRBV6-5
size: once
length: 14
DNA: TGTGCCAGCACTACGACATGGGACACCGGGGAGCTGTTTTTT
CDR3: CASTTTWDTGELFF

D: -
J: TRBJ1-6
V: TRBV4-3
size: -
length: 15
DNA: TGCGCCAGCAGCCAAGAAGTTGCCGGGGTCGCACCCCTCCACTTT
CDR3: CASSQEVAGVAPLHF